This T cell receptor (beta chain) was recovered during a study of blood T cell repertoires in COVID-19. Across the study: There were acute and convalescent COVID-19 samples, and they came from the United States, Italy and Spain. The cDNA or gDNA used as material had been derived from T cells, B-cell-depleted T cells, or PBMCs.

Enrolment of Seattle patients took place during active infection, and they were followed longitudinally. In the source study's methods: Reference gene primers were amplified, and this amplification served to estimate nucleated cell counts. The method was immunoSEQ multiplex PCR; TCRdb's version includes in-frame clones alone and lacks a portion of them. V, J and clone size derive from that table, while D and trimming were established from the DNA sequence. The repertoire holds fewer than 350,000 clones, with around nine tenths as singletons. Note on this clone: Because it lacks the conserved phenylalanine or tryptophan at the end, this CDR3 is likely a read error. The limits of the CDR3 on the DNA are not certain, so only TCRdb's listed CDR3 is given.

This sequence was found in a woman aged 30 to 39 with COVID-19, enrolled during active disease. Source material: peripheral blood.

The CDR3: CASSEDQARTGKI. The rearrangement links TRBV6-1 to TRBJ1-2; TRBD1 reflects the table's D call only, with no check against the DNA. Germline V gene lookup returns CDR1 MNHNS and CDR2 SASEGT. Both ends counted, the CDR3 spans 13 residues.